Presented here are 9 T cell receptor beta chains from one specimen sequenced in a study of T cell responses to AZD1222 COVID-19 vaccine. The method was immunoSEQ multiplex PCR; TCRdb's version includes in-frame clones alone and lacks a portion of them. The sample carries 100,000 or so clones, roughly 88% recorded once. The specimen was peripheral blood, collected on day 0 of AZD1222 vaccination. These receptors were collected from an adult in good health.

CDR3 sequence: CARSKTGMNTEAFF. CDR3 nucleotide sequence: TGTGCCAGGTCTAAAACAGGGATGAACACTGAAGCTTTCTTT. The rearrangement uses TRBV21-1 and TRBJ1-1; the table's D gene call, TRBD1, was not cross checked with the DNA. TRBV21-1 is an annotated pseudogene. This CDR3 contains 14 residues.

CDR3 sequence: CASSGRGVTDTQYF. The CDR3 DNA sequence: TGTGCCAGTAGTGGGCGGGGGGTCACAGATACGCAGTATTTT. The chain has TRBV19 and TRBJ2-3; 8 bases match TRBD2. Per germline, CDR1 LNHDA and CDR2 SQIVND (reference sequence). Trimming took 5 bases from V and 2 from J; bases not matched to a gene: 3. The CDR3 contains 14 residues.

The CDR3 reads CASSLRRHYTDTQYF. For the CDR3, the DNA is TGTGCCAGCAGCTTGCGCCGACACTACACAGATACGCAGTATTTT. The chain carries TRBV5-6 and TRBJ2-3; the D is unclear. V lost 1 base to trimming and J lost 2 bases, with 11 bases between them. Germline loops: CDR1 SGHDT, CDR2 YYEEEE. The length of the CDR3 is 15 residues.

This clone was seen only once. This sequence joins TRBV6-5 and TRBJ1-3; possible D gene TRBD1, 5 bases. In germline, CDR1 is MNHEY, CDR2 SVGAGI. The germline V and J ends were trimmed by 4 bases and 5 bases, with 12 bases remaining between them. This CDR3 contains 14 residues. The CDR3 nucleotides read TGTGCCAGCAGTTTCAGGGCAAGTAGAAACACCATATATTTT. Amino acid sequence: CASSFRASRNTIYF.

The CDR3 loop reads CASSLSGGWDEQFF. DNA of the CDR3: TGTGCCAGCAGCTTAAGTGGCGGATGGGATGAGCAGTTCTTC. This chain connects TRBV7-9 to TRBJ2-1; D is uncertain. Germline V CDR1 and CDR2: SEHNR, FQNEAQ (reference sequence). Trimming stripped 2 bases from V and 8 bases from J, with 13 bases between. This CDR3 comprises 14 residues.

The gene calls are TRBV6-4 and TRBJ1-1; TRBD1 is a possible D gene (6 bases). Germline V gene data show CDR1 as MRHNA and CDR2 as SNTAGT. The length of the CDR3 is 16 residues. V lost 2 bases, J lost 5 bases, and 18 bases lay in between. The chain's CDR3 is CASSDPQQGMRTEAFF. CDR3 nucleotide sequence: TGTGCCAGCAGTGACCCACAACAGGGAATGAGGACTGAAGCTTTCTTT.

V usage is TRBV28 and J usage is TRBJ1-1, with D unresolved. Germline V gene lookup returns CDR1 MDHEN and CDR2 SYDVKM. The CDR3 has 13 residues. Trimming removed 7 bases at V and 3 bases at J, with 12 bases between. The CDR3 loop is CASTRTGHTEAFF. The CDR3 DNA follows: TGTGCCAGCACCAGGACTGGGCACACTGAAGCTTTCTTT.

The rearrangement joins TRBV5-5 to TRBJ2-5, with TRBD1 identical over 8 bases. This CDR3 is built from 15 residues. The trim removed 1 base at V and 1 base at J, leaving 3 bases unmatched. Looked up from germline, CDR1 is SGHKS and CDR2 is YYEKEE (reference sequence). In DNA form, the CDR3 reads TGTGCCAGCAGCTTGTTGACAGGGGTCCAAGAGACCCAGTACTTC. This sequence encodes CASSLLTGVQETQYF.

This clone was observed a few times. The genes are TRBV7-3 and TRBJ2-1; D perhaps matches TRBD2 (5 bases). Germline CDR1 and CDR2: SGHTA and FQGTGA. The CDR3 covers 14 residues. Trimming took 0 bases from V and 4 from J, leaving 7 bases between them. The CDR3 loop is CASSLTPGYNEQFF. The CDR3 nucleotides read TGTGCCAGCAGCTTAACTCCGGGGTACAATGAGCAGTTCTTC.